This T cell receptor beta chain is from a study of PD-L1 blockade in urothelial cancer. Study outcomes and limitations: Below-median blood TCR clonality before treatment forecast better survival.

Method: immunoSEQ multiplex PCR; TCRdb's copy keeps in-frame clones and lacks some. This repertoire shows tens of thousands of clones, about 89% found once; its top ten account for 1.5% to 2%. For this clone: What it binds is not known.

The CDR3 consists of 17 residues. Germline V gene data show CDR1 as SGHRS and CDR2 as YFSETQ. The germline V and J ends were trimmed by 1 base and 7 bases, with 21 bases remaining between them. A total of 1 to 8 samples per patient were collected pretreatment and on-treatment. Here the sequenced sample was PBMCs, taken around atezolizumab (anti-PD-L1) treatment. This TCR was sampled from a man aged 60 to 75 with urothelial cancer. The gene calls are TRBV5-1 and TRBJ2-1; a weak D match, TRBD2 (5 bases). The CDR3 coding sequence is TGCGCCAGCAGCTTGTCGGCCTCGTCTAGCTATGGGAATGAGCAGTTCTTC. Translating it yields CASSLSASSSYGNEQFF.